Listed below are T cell receptor beta chains from one sample, sequenced in a study of shared clonotypes between healthy human individuals. Some clones are missing from TCRdb's copy, which holds only in-frame ones; the method was immunoSEQ multiplex PCR. The sample holds some 1.4 million clones, over 95% seen once. The specimen was naive CD4+ T cells sorted from blood. The origin of the receptors is a man aged 25 to 40 in good health. CDR3s include the opening cysteine and the closing phenylalanine or tryptophan. The D gene is left open where the match is weak. Rows give clone size only sometimes, using once, few, many, or a class for an expanded clone.

V: TRBV5-8
J: TRBJ2-7
size: -
D: TRBD2
DNA: TGTGCCAGCAGCTCCCGGGGGAGCGGGATGGTAGGCGAGCAGTACTTC
CDR3: CASSSRGSGMVGEQYF

V: TRBV5-4
J: TRBJ1-3
size: once
D: -
DNA: TGTGCCAGCAGCTTTCGTTTCCTGGGGGGCTCTGGAAACACCATATATTTT
CDR3: CASSFRFLGGSGNTIYF

V: TRBV5-1
J: TRBJ2-7
size: -
D: -
DNA: TGCGCCAGCAGCACGGGACCAGCCCCCGTCTACGAGCAGTACTTC
CDR3: CASSTGPAPVYEQYF

V: TRBV5-4
J: TRBJ2-7
size: -
D: TRBD2
DNA: TGTGCCAGCAGCTACGGGACTAGCAGCTACGAGCAGTACTTC
CDR3: CASSYGTSSYEQYF

V: TRBV28
J: TRBJ1-4
size: -
D: -
DNA: TGTGCCAGCAGTTTAGGCGGCAGTGCAACTAATGAAAAACTGTTTTTT
CDR3: CASSLGGSATNEKLFF

V: TRBV5-1
J: TRBJ2-5
size: -
D: TRBD2
DNA: TGCGCCAGCAGCTTGAGGTCTAGCGGGAGCGGGGAGACCCAGTACTTC
CDR3: CASSLRSSGSGETQYF

V: TRBV14
J: TRBJ2-7
size: -
D: -
DNA: TGTGCCAGCAGCCAAGCCGGGAAGCGGCAGTACTTC
CDR3: CASSQAGKRQYF

V: TRBV28
J: TRBJ1-5
size: -
D: TRBD1
DNA: TGTGCCAGCAGTTTACCCCCGGGACAGGGGCGCCAGCCCCAGCATTTT
CDR3: CASSLPPGQGRQPQHF

V: TRBV7-8
J: TRBJ2-1
size: -
D: TRBD2
DNA: TGTGCCAGCAGCTTAGCGCCTAGCGGGAGGGACAATGAGCAGTTCTTC
CDR3: CASSLAPSGRDNEQFF

V: TRBV9
J: TRBJ1-2
size: -
D: -
DNA: TGTGCCAGCAGCGCTTCTCCAGGAGGCGGATCTGGCTACACCTTC
CDR3: CASSASPGGGSGYTF

V: TRBV27
J: TRBJ1-5
size: few
D: -
DNA: TGTGCCAGCAGTTTGGTGGGATACGGCAATCAGCCCCAGCATTTT
CDR3: CASSLVGYGNQPQHF

V: TRBV5-1
J: TRBJ1-1
size: once
D: -
DNA: TGCGCCAGCAGCTTGAGACACAGGGAAATGAACACTGAAGCTTTCTTT
CDR3: CASSLRHREMNTEAFF

V: TRBV25-1
J: TRBJ2-2
size: -
D: TRBD2
DNA: TGTGCCAGCAGTCGCGGGGGGTTCACCGGGGAGCTGTTTTTT
CDR3: CASSRGGFTGELFF

V: TRBV11-3
J: TRBJ2-2
size: -
D: -
DNA: TGTGCCAGCAGCTTTGCGGCCAACACCGGGGAGCTGTTTTTT
CDR3: CASSFAANTGELFF

V: TRBV18
J: TRBJ2-7
size: -
D: -
DNA: TGTGCCAGCTCACCACCGTCGGATTACGAGCAGTACTTC
CDR3: CASSPPSDYEQYF

V: TRBV7-8
J: TRBJ1-1
size: -
D: TRBD1
DNA: TGTGCCAGCAGCTTATTGACCGGACAGGGTGAAGCTTTCTTT
CDR3: CASSLLTGQGEAFF

V: TRBV18
J: TRBJ2-7
size: -
D: TRBD1
DNA: TGTGCCAGCTCACCACAAGGGACAGGGGAGACCTCCTACGAGCAGTACTTC
CDR3: CASSPQGTGETSYEQYF

V: TRBV9
J: TRBJ2-7
size: -
D: -
DNA: TGTGCCAGCAGCGTAGCGCCTACCTACGAGCAGTACTTC
CDR3: CASSVAPTYEQYF

V: TRBV11-2
J: TRBJ2-7
size: -
D: -
DNA: TGTGCCAGCAGCCGTTCGGAGGGTGCTTTAGGCGAGCAGTACTTC
CDR3: CASSRSEGALGEQYF

V: TRBV28
J: TRBJ1-5
size: -
D: -
DNA: TGTGCCAGCACCTGGACAGATCAGCCCCAGCATTTT
CDR3: CASTWTDQPQHF

V: TRBV5-8
J: TRBJ2-7
size: once
D: TRBD1
DNA: TGTGCCAGCAGCTTGTACTTGGGCGAGACAGGGGTCCGCGAGCAGTACTTC
CDR3: CASSLYLGETGVREQYF

V: TRBV20-1
J: TRBJ1-4
size: -
D: -
DNA: TGCAGTGCTCTTGAGGAAAAACTGTTTTTT
CDR3: CSALEEKLFF

V: TRBV5-1
J: TRBJ2-3
size: once
D: -
DNA: TGCGCCAGCAGCTTGGCCAGGGGAGATACGCAGTATTTT
CDR3: CASSLARGDTQYF

V: TRBV7-9
J: TRBJ2-2
size: -
D: -
DNA: TGTGCCAGCAGCTTAACGGACAGCAACACCGGGGAGCTGTTTTTT
CDR3: CASSLTDSNTGELFF

V: TRBV5-4
J: TRBJ2-1
size: -
D: -
DNA: TGTGCCAGCAGCAGGACGCACGGCGATGAGCAGTTCTTC
CDR3: CASSRTHGDEQFF

V: TRBV27
J: TRBJ2-7
size: -
D: TRBD1
DNA: TGTGCCAGCCGGTTGGTCCTGACAGGGAACTACGAGCAGTACTTC
CDR3: CASRLVLTGNYEQYF

V: TRBV10-3
J: TRBJ2-5
size: -
D: -
DNA: TGTGCCATCAGTTCCGTCTTAGCCGAAGAGACCCAGTACTTC
CDR3: CAISSVLAEETQYF

V: TRBV9
J: TRBJ2-5
size: once
D: -
DNA: TGTGCCAGCAGCGTAGAAGGGTCCGCCCCGACCCAGTACTTC
CDR3: CASSVEGSAPTQYF

V: TRBV7-3
J: TRBJ2-2
size: -
D: TRBD2
DNA: TGTGCCAGCAGCCCCACTAGCGGCTTTAACACCGGGGAGCTGTTTTTT
CDR3: CASSPTSGFNTGELFF

V: TRBV18
J: TRBJ2-1
size: -
D: TRBD1
DNA: TGTGCCAGCTCACCGCAGAGACAGGGCCACGGGACGAATGAGCAGTTCTTC
CDR3: CASSPQRQGHGTNEQFF

V: TRBV6-6
J: TRBJ1-5
size: -
D: -
DNA: TGTGCCAGCAGTTACTCGAGTCGCAATCAGCCCCAGCATTTT
CDR3: CASSYSSRNQPQHF